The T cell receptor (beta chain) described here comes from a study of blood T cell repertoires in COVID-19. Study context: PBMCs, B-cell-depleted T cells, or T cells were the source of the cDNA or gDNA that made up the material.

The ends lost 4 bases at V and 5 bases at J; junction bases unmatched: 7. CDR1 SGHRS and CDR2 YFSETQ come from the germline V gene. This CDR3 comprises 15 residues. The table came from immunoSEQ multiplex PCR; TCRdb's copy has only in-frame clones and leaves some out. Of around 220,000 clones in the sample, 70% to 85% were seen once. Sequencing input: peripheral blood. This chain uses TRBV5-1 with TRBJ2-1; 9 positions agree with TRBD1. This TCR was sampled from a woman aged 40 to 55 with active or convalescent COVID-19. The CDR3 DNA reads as TGCGCCAGCAGCGCCGACAGGGGGAAGAACAATGAGCAGTTCTTC. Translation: CASSADRGKNNEQFF.